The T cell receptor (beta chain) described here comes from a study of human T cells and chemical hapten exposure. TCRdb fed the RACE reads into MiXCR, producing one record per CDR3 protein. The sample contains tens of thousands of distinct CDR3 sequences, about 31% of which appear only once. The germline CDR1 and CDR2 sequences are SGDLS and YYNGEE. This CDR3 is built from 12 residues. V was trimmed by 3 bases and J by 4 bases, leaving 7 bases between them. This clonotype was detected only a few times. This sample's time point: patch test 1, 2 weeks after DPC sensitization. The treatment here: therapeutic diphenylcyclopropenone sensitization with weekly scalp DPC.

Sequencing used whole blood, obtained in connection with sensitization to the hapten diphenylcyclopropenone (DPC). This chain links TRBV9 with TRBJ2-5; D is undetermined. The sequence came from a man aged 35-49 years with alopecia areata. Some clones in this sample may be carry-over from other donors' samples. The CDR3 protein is CASSAGLETQYF. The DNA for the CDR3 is TGTGCCAGCAGCGCTGGGTTAGAGACCCAGTACTTC.